This entry lists 28 T cell receptor beta chains sequenced from one sample in a study of blood T cell repertoires in COVID-19. This table comes from immunoSEQ multiplex PCR, and its TCRdb copy is limited to in-frame clones, with some not included. The sample consists of 230,000 or so clones, about 90% of them appearing once. Material for sequencing was peripheral blood. The receptor set was obtained from a man aged 35-49 years with active or convalescent COVID-19.

This clone was recorded a few times. CDR3 loop: CASSPYGGPYGDQPQHF. The CDR3 DNA is TGTGCCAGCAGCCCGTACGGGGGGCCCTACGGCGATCAGCCCCAGCATTTT. J is TRBJ1-5 and V is TRBV5-8; perhaps TRBD1 as D (6 bases). V was clipped by 4 bases and J by 5 bases, with 22 bases between them. The CDR3 sequence is 17 residues long. Germline lookup yields CDR1 SGHTS and CDR2 YDEGEE.

V and J are TRBV7-8 and TRBJ1-5; 9 bases match TRBD1. Germline CDR1 and CDR2: SGHVS and FQNEAQ. V was pared by 0 bases and J by 3 bases, with 12 bases of the junction left unmatched. The CDR3 has 19 residues. Written as DNA, the CDR3 is TGTGCCAGCAGCTTAGCGGTTTCCGGGACAGGGATTCTCAATCAGCCCCAGCATTTT. Translation: CASSLAVSGTGILNQPQHF.

The chain uses TRBV6-5 and TRBJ1-4, with a possible D match to TRBD1 (5 bases). The V gene's germline CDR1 is MNHEY and CDR2 SVGAGI. V lost 0 bases to trimming and J lost 8 bases, with 13 bases between them. CDR3 length equals 15 residues. CDR3 sequence reads: CASSYSGREEEKLFF. The CDR3 nucleotides read TGTGCCAGCAGTTACTCGGGCAGGGAGGAGGAAAAACTGTTTTTT.

This sequence joins TRBV5-1 and TRBJ2-7, with 14 bases matching TRBD2. V dropped 0 bases and J dropped 5; count of bases not matched to a gene: 4. The germline V gene has CDR1 SGHRS and CDR2 YFSETQ. CDR3 size: 16 residues. The CDR3 coding sequence is TGCGCCAGCAGCTTGGAGGGGACTAGCGGGAGTAACGAGCAGTACTTC. Protein sequence: CASSLEGTSGSNEQYF.

This clone has a handful of counts. The chain is built from TRBV11-2 and TRBJ1-1; tentatively, D is TRBD1 (6 bases). V shed 5 bases and J shed 3 bases, with 13 bases lying between them. The CDR3 covers 14 residues. CDR1 is SGHAT, CDR2 FQNNGV, per germline. As DNA, the CDR3 is TGTGCCAGCAGCCCCAACAGGGACGACACTGAAGCTTTCTTT. Protein product: CASSPNRDDTEAFF.

The rearrangement joins TRBV9 to TRBJ2-1, with 10 bases that match TRBD1. Germline lookup yields CDR1 SGDLS and CDR2 YYNGEE. After removal of 3 bases from V and 8 bases from J, the junction contained 5 bases not matched to a gene. The CDR3 spans 14 residues. CDR3 sequence (DNA): TGTGCCAGCAGCGCGGGACAGGGGAACCATGAGCAGTTCTTC. This gives the protein CASSAGQGNHEQFF.

In this sample, this clone turned up many times. The chain couples TRBV2 to TRBJ1-2; 10 bases agree with TRBD1. With V trimmed by 8 bases and J by 8 bases, 11 bases remained unmatched. The CDR3 length is 14 residues. Germline V lookup: CDR1 SNHLY, CDR2 FYNNEI. The CDR3 DNA sequence: TGTGCCAGCGTTTATTCGACAGGGGGCCGGGGCTACACCTTC. Protein sequence: CASVYSTGGRGYTF.

The chain is built from TRBV28 and TRBJ2-7, with D unclear. This CDR3 region has 11 residues. The germline gives CDR1 MDHEN, CDR2 SYDVKM. With 1 base removed from V and 6 bases from J, the gap between germline ends came to 4 bases. In nucleotides, the CDR3 is TGTGCCAGCAGTTTATTGCGCGAGCAGTACTTC. Residues: CASSLLREQYF.

The chain uses TRBV27 and TRBJ2-5, with TRBD2 as a possible D gene (5 bases). Trimming left V 2 bases short and J 1 base short, with 14 bases between. In germline, CDR1 is MNHEY, CDR2 SMNVEV (reference sequence). This CDR3 contains 16 residues. In DNA form, the CDR3 reads TGTGCCAGCAGTTTACTGGGAGCCCCCACCCAAGAGACCCAGTACTTC. As protein: CASSLLGAPTQETQYF.

A single count supports this clone. The chain uses TRBV27 and TRBJ2-1; maybe TRBD1 (5 bases). Trimming pared 0 bases from V and 6 bases from J, leaving 15 bases between. In germline, CDR1 is MNHEY, CDR2 SMNVEV (reference sequence). The CDR3 consists of 16 residues. CDR3 nucleotides: TGTGCCAGCAGTTTATCGGGGCCTCCTAGGGGCAATGAGCAGTTCTTC. This sequence encodes CASSLSGPPRGNEQFF.

The CDR3 region has the DNA TGTGCCAGCAGTTTTAGTCGGACCGGGGAGCTGTTTTTT. It is translated as CASSFSRTGELFF. The chain has TRBV27 and TRBJ2-2; the D is unclear. The CDR3 has 13 amino acids. V gave up 3 bases and J gave up 5 bases, with 7 bases separating them. Germline V CDR1 and CDR2: MNHEY, SMNVEV (reference sequence).

The rearrangement uses TRBV27 and TRBJ2-1, with D perhaps matching TRBD2 (6 bases). This CDR3 has 16 residues. Germline V gene sequence: CDR1 MNHEY, CDR2 SMNVEV (reference sequence). The germline V and J ends were trimmed by 6 bases and 8 bases, with 23 bases remaining between them. In DNA form, the CDR3 reads TGTGCCAGCAGCCGAGGGGACTCACGAACGGGGCATGAGCAGTTCTTC. This encodes CASSRGDSRTGHEQFF.

The rearrangement joins TRBV28 to TRBJ1-2, with TRBD1 as a possible D gene (6 bases). Germline V gene lookup returns CDR1 MDHEN and CDR2 SYDVKM. This CDR3 region has 14 residues. Trimming pared 3 bases from V and 5 bases from J, leaving 13 bases between. The CDR3 nucleotides read TGTGCCAGCAGTTTCGGCAGGGGCTTTTATGGCTACACCTTC. This codes for CASSFGRGFYGYTF.

The chain carries TRBV5-1 and TRBJ1-1; D not resolved. This CDR3 contains 14 residues. V was trimmed by 0 bases and J by 6 bases, leaving 12 bases between them. In germline, CDR1 is SGHRS, CDR2 YFSETQ. In nucleotides, the CDR3 is TGCGCCAGCAGCTTGGGGGCGGGAGGAGCTGAAGCTTTCTTT. This codes for CASSLGAGGAEAFF.

The chain has TRBV2 and TRBJ1-5, with 7 bases fitting TRBD1. The CDR3 spans 16 residues. Germline-derived CDR1 and CDR2 are SNHLY and FYNNEI. V dropped 6 bases and J dropped 2; count of bases not matched to a gene: 10. CDR3 bases: TGTGCCAGCAGCGAGACAGGGAGAGAGGGCAATCAGCCCCAGCATTTT. Translating it yields CASSETGREGNQPQHF.

V gene TRBV27 combines with J gene TRBJ1-2, with a tentative D call TRBD1 (6 bases). CDR1 and CDR2 (germline): MNHEY, SMNVEV (reference sequence). CDR3 length: 12 residues. Trimming took 8 bases from V and 3 from J, leaving 10 bases between them. The CDR3 spells CASLDSHYGYTF. The CDR3 DNA reads TGTGCCAGCTTGGACAGTCACTATGGCTACACCTTC.

The chain links TRBV28 to TRBJ2-3; TRBD2 matches at 8 bases. The CDR3 sequence is 14 residues long. V trimming: 6 bases; J trimming: 6 bases; junction bases outside the gene matches: 8. The germline gives CDR1 MDHEN, CDR2 SYDVKM. The CDR3 DNA sequence: TGTGCCAGCAGGCCCGGGGGGGCCTGGGATACGCAGTATTTT. It translates to CASRPGGAWDTQYF.

This sequence joins TRBV7-9 and TRBJ2-5, with 7 bases that match TRBD2. Germline loops: CDR1 SEHNR, CDR2 FQNEAQ (reference sequence). The J segment lost 1 base and the V segment lost 2 bases, leaving 10 bases of the junction unmatched. The CDR3 has 17 residues. The CDR3 is CASSLWGGQRRQETQYF. The CDR3 bases are TGTGCCAGCAGCTTATGGGGAGGGCAGAGACGCCAAGAGACCCAGTACTTC.

V gene TRBV7-8 combines with J gene TRBJ2-7; 7 positions match TRBD2. Germline CDR1 SGHVS, CDR2 FQNEAQ. The CDR3 runs 11 residues. J was trimmed by 6 bases and V by 9 bases; bases with no gene match: 5. The DNA for the CDR3 is TGTGCCAGTGGGGAGGGGCCCGAGCAGTACTTC. This codes for CASGEGPEQYF.

The chain uses TRBV6-1 and TRBJ1-1; D unresolved. This CDR3 spans 14 amino acids. Trimming took off 11 bases at V and 3 bases at J, with 19 bases between the two ends. Germline V CDR1 and CDR2: MNHNS, SASEGT. The CDR3 nucleotides are TGTGCCTCCCGACTCGAGAAACTGGACACTGAAGCTTTCTTT. Translation gives CASRLEKLDTEAFF.

V usage is TRBV5-1 and J usage is TRBJ1-1; possibly TRBD1 for D (5 bases). This CDR3 has 15 residues. From germline, CDR1 is SGHRS and CDR2 YFSETQ. V was shortened by 2 bases and J by 2 bases, with 13 bases between the two germline ends. CDR3 sequence reads: CASSFFDSPNTEAFF. CDR3 in DNA: TGCGCCAGCAGCTTCTTCGACAGCCCTAACACTGAAGCTTTCTTT.

The chain combines TRBV9 with TRBJ1-3; TRBD1 agrees at 7 bases. The CDR3 has 17 amino acids. Germline CDR1 is SGDLS and CDR2 is YYNGEE. Trimming cost V 2 bases and J 1 base; bases outside gene matches: 9. CDR3 sequence reads: CASSVDPQGSSGNTIYF. The CDR3 coding sequence is TGTGCCAGCAGCGTCGACCCACAGGGGAGTTCTGGAAACACCATATATTTT.

This clone showed up just a few times. V usage is TRBV5-4 and J usage is TRBJ2-3, with D hard to call. With 4 bases removed from V and 1 base from J, the gap between germline ends came to 10 bases. This CDR3 has 14 residues. Germline CDR1 is SGHNT and CDR2 is YYREEE (reference sequence). CDR3 in amino acids: CASSQQVGTDTQYF. In DNA, the CDR3 is TGTGCCAGCAGCCAGCAGGTGGGCACAGATACGCAGTATTTT.

The chain joins TRBV5-6 to TRBJ1-1; no clear D gene. Germline assignment: CDR1 SGHDT and CDR2 YYEEEE. The CDR3 is 12 residues long. Trimming shortened V by 0 bases and J by 11 bases, and 11 bases separated the two germline ends. CDR3 region: CASSLGSAGAFF. The DNA of the CDR3 is TGTGCCAGCAGCTTGGGGAGCGCTGGGGCTTTCTTT.

The chain combines TRBV29-1 with TRBJ2-7; D may be TRBD2 (6 bases). CDR3 length: 14 residues. Trimming took 7 bases from V and 0 from J, leaving 16 bases between them. Germline V gives CDR1 SQVTM, CDR2 ANQGSEA. CDR3 region: CSAEGYSDSYEQYF. The CDR3 DNA sequence: TGCAGCGCGGAGGGGTATTCGGACTCCTACGAGCAGTACTTC.

The chain recombines TRBV28 with TRBJ1-5, with 8 bases lining up with TRBD1. This CDR3 region has 17 residues. Per germline, CDR1 MDHEN and CDR2 SYDVKM. The J segment lost 1 base and the V segment lost 7 bases, leaving 12 bases of the junction unmatched. The DNA of the CDR3 is TGTGCCAGCACTGTTCCCTGGACAGGGAAGAGCAATCAGCCCCAGCATTTT. Encoded protein: CASTVPWTGKSNQPQHF.

V gene TRBV4-1 combines with J gene TRBJ1-2; no clear D gene. Germline V gene sequence: CDR1 MGHRA, CDR2 YSYEKL. V was pared by 2 bases and J by 3 bases, with 7 bases between. This CDR3 is 13 amino acids long. The CDR3 here is CASSQPGYYGYTF. The CDR3 coding sequence is TGCGCCAGCAGCCAACCGGGTTACTATGGCTACACCTTC.

This chain connects TRBV3-1 (or the pseudogene TRBV3-2) to TRBJ2-7, with D tentatively TRBD1 (5 bases). Trimming shortened V by 0 bases and J by 4 bases, and 13 bases separated the two germline ends. CDR1 is LGHDT, CDR2 YNNKEL, per germline (reference sequence). CDR3 length: 15 amino acids. The CDR3 DNA reads as TGTGCCAGCAGCCAAGATTTGAGACAGTCGTACGAGCAGTACTTC. This sequence encodes CASSQDLRQSYEQYF.